A single sample gave rise to the 25 T cell receptor beta chains below, sequenced in a study of CD8 T cells in ankylosing spondylitis. Each CDR3 protein gets one entry after TCRdb re-called the 5' RACE reads with MiXCR. The table has around 250,000 distinct CDR3 sequences, about 10% seen once. What was sequenced was blood, either unsorted or a sorted T cell fraction (not recorded which). Receptor source: a male donor with ankylosing spondylitis or in good health (not recorded which).

The table lists this clonotype with many counts. The chain links TRBV5-1 to TRBJ2-5; 7 bases fit TRBD2. Germline CDR1 reads SGHRS; CDR2 reads YFSETQ. Losses at the gene ends were 5 bases for V and 3 bases for J; bases not matched to a gene: 4. This CDR3 has 13 residues. CDR3 sequence reads: CASRRAGEETQYF. Here the CDR3 DNA reads TGCGCCAGCAGACGTGCGGGGGAAGAGACCCAGTACTTC. Full variable domain (remainder filled in from reference TRBV5-1 and TRBJ2-5): KAGVTQTPRYLIKTRGQQVTLSCSPISGHRSVSWYQQTPGQGLQFLFEYFSETQRNKGNFPGRFSGRQFSNSRSEMNVSTLELGDSALYLCASRRAGEETQYFGPGTRLLVL.

The rearrangement uses TRBV5-1 and TRBJ2-7; TRBD1 is a possible D gene (6 bases). This CDR3 contains 12 residues. Trimming stripped 7 bases from V and 3 bases from J, with 11 bases between. In germline, CDR1 is SGHRS, CDR2 YFSETQ. The CDR3 spells CASAGVGYEQYF. The CDR3 nucleotides read TGCGCCAGCGCAGGGGTTGGCTACGAGCAGTACTTC.

This clonotype was counted a few times. V gene TRBV18 combines with J gene TRBJ1-2; weak D call: TRBD1 (6 bases). Looked up from germline, CDR1 is KGHSH and CDR2 is LQKENI. The CDR3 has 13 residues. V lost 6 bases, J lost 5 bases, and 13 bases lay in between. CDR3: CASSRGQDYGYTF. CDR3 bases: TGTGCCAGCTCGCGGGGACAAGATTATGGCTACACCTTC. The full variable domain, with the rest looked up from reference TRBV18 and TRBJ1-2, is NAGVMQNPRHLVRRRGQEARLRCSPMKGHSHVYWYRQLPEEGLKFMVYLQKENIIDESGMPKERFSAEFPKEGPSILRIQQVVRGDSAAYFCASSRGQDYGYTFGSGTRLTVV.

This clonotype was found many times. The rearrangement uses TRBV28 and TRBJ2-2; D might be TRBD2 (5 bases). Trimming removed 3 bases from V and 0 bases from J, with 11 bases in between. The CDR3 runs to 16 residues. Germline V gene data show CDR1 as MDHEN and CDR2 as SYDVKM. Written as DNA, the CDR3 is TGTGCCAGCAGTTTCCTCGGACTGTCGAACACCGGGGAGCTGTTTTTT. The encoded protein is CASSFLGLSNTGELFF.

The chain employs TRBV5-1 and TRBJ2-5; TRBD1 is a possible D gene (5 bases). The CDR3 spans 14 residues. Germline-derived CDR1 and CDR2 are SGHRS and YFSETQ. V lost 3 bases, J lost 5 bases, and 14 bases lay in between. CDR3 nucleotide sequence: TGCGCCAGCAGCTCTTCAGGGATCGGGGAGACCCAGTACTTC. This gives the protein CASSSSGIGETQYF.

The chain employs TRBV3-1 and TRBJ2-1; 8 nucleotides line up with TRBD2. The CDR3 covers 13 residues. The junction had 8 bases not matched to a gene; V was cut back by 8 bases and J by 8 bases. Germline CDR1 LGHDT, CDR2 YNNKEL (reference sequence). CDR3 DNA: TGTGCCAGCGGACGGGGGGGAAGGGATGAGCAGTTCTTC. This translates into CASGRGGRDEQFF.

This clonotype was observed at least ten times. The V call is TRBV29-1, the J call TRBJ1-1, with 9 bases matching TRBD1. The CDR3 is 12 amino acids. In germline, CDR1 is SQVTM, CDR2 ANQGSEA. After removal of 1 base from V and 8 bases from J, the junction contained 2 bases not matched to a gene. CDR3 loop: CSVEGDRVEAFF. CDR3 DNA: TGCAGCGTTGAAGGGGACAGGGTAGAAGCTTTCTTT.

The chain uses TRBV18 and TRBJ1-1; TRBD1 is a possible D gene (6 bases). The V gene's germline CDR1 is KGHSH and CDR2 LQKENI. The CDR3 loop spans 15 amino acids. V lost 3 bases to trimming and J lost 5 bases, with 16 bases between them. CDR3 sequence: CASSPLAGAQTEAFF. Here the CDR3 DNA reads TGTGCCAGCTCACCCTTGGCAGGGGCGCAGACTGAAGCTTTCTTT.

This clonotype has at least ten counts. The genes are TRBV10-3 and TRBJ2-3; tentative D call: TRBD1 (5 bases). Germline V gene data show CDR1 as ENHRY and CDR2 as SYGVKD. The CDR3 sequence is 15 residues long. V shed 8 bases and J shed 1 base, with 16 bases lying between them. CDR3 loop: CAIGPTAERTDTQYF. The CDR3 DNA follows: TGTGCCATCGGTCCGACAGCCGAACGCACAGATACGCAGTATTTT.

This clonotype came up many times. The chain carries TRBV5-6 and TRBJ2-1; D call uncertain. The germline V and J ends were trimmed by 0 bases and 8 bases, with 18 bases remaining between them. The CDR3 spans 16 residues. CDR1 is SGHDT and CDR2 is YYEEEE in the germline V gene. As DNA, the CDR3 is TGTGCCAGCAGCTTGGCCGTAGGGATGGCTGGGGATGAGCAGTTCTTC. This translates into CASSLAVGMAGDEQFF. Variable domain in full (rest from reference TRBV5-6 and TRBJ2-1): DAGVTQSPTHLIKTRGQQVTLRCSPKSGHDTVSWYQQALGQGPQFIFQYYEEEERQRGNFPDRFSGHQFPNYSSELNVNALLLGDSALYLCASSLAVGMAGDEQFFGPGTRLTVL.

V gene TRBV7-3 combines with J gene TRBJ2-3; the match to TRBD2 covers 9 bases. This CDR3 region has 17 residues. Germline V gene sequence: CDR1 SGHTA, CDR2 FQGTGA. The V and J ends lost 4 bases and 6 bases, in that order; junction bases with no gene match: 14. The CDR3 is CASSSHPERGAGDTQYF. The CDR3 DNA reads as TGTGCCAGCAGCTCGCACCCAGAGCGGGGGGCGGGCGATACGCAGTATTTT.

V gene TRBV6-2 or TRBV6-3 combines with J gene TRBJ2-1, with D uncertain. V dropped 0 bases and J dropped 7 bases, with 10 bases sitting between them. The germline V gene has CDR1 MNHEY and CDR2 SVGEGT. The CDR3 consists of 14 residues. The CDR3 is CASSYSNRQNEQFF. CDR3 bases: TGTGCCAGCAGTTACTCGAACCGGCAGAATGAGCAGTTCTTC.

This clonotype was detected ten times or more. The chain has TRBV12-3 or TRBV12-4 and TRBJ1-1; D call uncertain. V was trimmed by 7 bases and J by 6 bases, leaving 15 bases between them. The CDR3 sequence is 13 residues long. CDR3 residues: CASKPQAESEAFF. The CDR3 DNA reads as TGTGCCAGCAAACCCCAGGCGGAGTCTGAAGCTTTCTTT.

The table lists this clonotype with many counts. The rearrangement uses TRBV29-1 and TRBJ1-1; 8 bases line up with TRBD1. Germline V gives CDR1 SQVTM, CDR2 ANQGSEA. This CDR3 has 13 residues. V was pared by 6 bases and J by 6 bases, with 9 bases of the junction left unmatched. This chain's CDR3 is CSVGTGRYAEAFF. In nucleotides, the CDR3 is TGCAGCGTGGGGACAGGAAGGTACGCTGAAGCTTTCTTT.

The DNA for the CDR3 is TGTGCCTGGAGCGACAATATGGGACAGGGCAACACTGAAGCTTTCTTT. This gives the protein CAWSDNMGQGNTEAFF. The gene calls are TRBV30 and TRBJ1-1, with 9 bases lining up with TRBD1. Germline V gene lookup returns CDR1 GTSNPN and CDR2 SVGIG (reference sequence). After removal of 3 bases from V and 2 bases from J, the junction contained 10 bases not matched to a gene. The CDR3 extends over 16 amino acids.

There are many counts of this clonotype. The rearrangement joins TRBV10-3 to TRBJ2-1; the match to TRBD2 covers 8 bases. The CDR3 runs to 14 residues. Germline CDR1 ENHRY, CDR2 SYGVKD. V gave up 10 bases and J gave up 5 bases; unmatched junction bases: 10. As DNA, the CDR3 is TGTGCCAGCCTGGGACTAGGAGGAGACAATGAGCAGTTCTTC. Translating gives CASLGLGGDNEQFF.

Notes on this clonotype: This sequence may be a read error, since a much larger clone differs from it by one base. V is TRBV5-6 and J is TRBJ2-7; D gene unclear. This CDR3 is 13 amino acids long. From germline, CDR1 is SGHDT and CDR2 YYEEEE. CDR3 in amino acids: CANSVWSLDEQYF. The CDR3 DNA reads as TGTGCCAACAGCGTTTGGTCGCTAGACGAGCAGTACTTC.

This clonotype was counted at least ten times. The CDR3 region is CASSPGQGGDQPQHF. Here the CDR3 DNA reads TGTGCCAGCAGCCCAGGACAGGGTGGCGATCAGCCCCAGCATTTT. The chain uses TRBV27 and TRBJ1-5; 8 nucleotides line up with TRBD1. The CDR3 totals 15 residues. Losses at the gene ends were 6 bases for V and 5 bases for J; bases not matched to a gene: 9. Germline assignment: CDR1 MNHEY and CDR2 SMNVEV (reference sequence).

As regards this clonotype: This sequence may be a read error, since a much larger clone differs from it by one base. J is TRBJ2-5 and V is TRBV6-1; 7 bases align to TRBD1. Germline assignment: CDR1 MNHNS and CDR2 SASEGT. The length of the CDR3 is 14 residues. The CDR3 bases are TGTGCCAGCAGCTCACAGGGGAGACAAGGGACCCAGTACTTC. Translated, it gives CASSSQGRQGTQYF.

The chain has TRBV30 and TRBJ2-2; D perhaps matches TRBD1 (5 bases). The CDR3 totals 13 residues. V was trimmed by 5 bases and J by 4 bases, leaving 11 bases between them. Looked up from germline, CDR1 is GTSNPN and CDR2 is SVGIG (reference sequence). The CDR3 spells CAWPGAFTGELFF. The CDR3 DNA is TGTGCCTGGCCTGGGGCCTTCACCGGGGAGCTGTTTTTT.

A few counts support this clonotype. The chain combines TRBV5-5 with TRBJ2-6; D remains unclear. The V end lost 5 bases, the J end lost 0 bases, and 12 bases lay between the germline ends. This CDR3 has 16 amino acids. Germline loops: CDR1 SGHKS, CDR2 YYEKEE (reference sequence). CDR3 residues: CASREGWSSGANVLTF. CDR3 coding DNA: TGTGCCAGCAGGGAAGGGTGGTCCTCTGGGGCCAACGTCCTGACTTTC.

This clonotype was seen many times. The CDR3, as DNA: TGTGCCAGCAGCGTAGTGGTTGGGACAGTCCCTAGCACAGATACGCAGTATTTT. It specifies CASSVVVGTVPSTDTQYF. This rearrangement joins TRBV9 to TRBJ2-3; 7 bases map to TRBD1. Germline CDR1 SGDLS, CDR2 YYNGEE. V was clipped by 0 bases and J by 0 bases; unmatched bases: 10. The CDR3 is 18 amino acids. Combining the CDR3 with reference TRBV9 and TRBJ2-3 gives the whole variable domain DSGVTQTPKHLITATGQRVTLRCSPRSGDLSVYWYQQSLDQGLQFLIQYYNGEERAKGNILERFSAQQFPDLHSELNLSSLELGDSALYFCASSVVVGTVPSTDTQYFGPGTRLTVL.

This clonotype was seen at least ten times. The chain carries TRBV5-1 and TRBJ2-2, with D maybe TRBD2 (6 bases). Germline CDR1 and CDR2: SGHRS and YFSETQ. V dropped 0 bases and J dropped 0 bases, with 6 bases sitting between them. This CDR3 is 15 amino acids long. CDR3 in amino acids: CASSLGGANTGELFF. In nucleotides, the CDR3 is TGCGCCAGCAGCTTGGGCGGGGCGAACACCGGGGAGCTGTTTTTT.

This clonotype was observed a handful of times. The rearrangement uses TRBV20-1 and TRBJ2-3; no firm D call. The CDR3 contains 10 residues. The germline gives CDR1 DFQATT, CDR2 SNEGSKA (reference sequence). Deletions cut 5 bases from V and 6 bases from J, with 6 bases between. CDR3 DNA sequence: TGCAGTGCTCAGGACGATACGCAGTATTTT. Its protein product is CSAQDDTQYF.

This clonotype was counted once. One base away lies a much larger clone, so this may be a sequencing read error. The rearrangement joins TRBV12-3 or TRBV12-4 to TRBJ1-5; D gene uncertain. CDR3 length: 13 amino acids. V lost 1 base to trimming and J lost 5 bases, with 6 bases between them. For the CDR3, the DNA is TGTGCCAGCAGTTTAGGAGAGTATCAGCCCCAGCATTTT. Its protein is CASSLGEYQPQHF.